This is a list of T cell receptor beta chains from one sample in a study of blood T cell repertoires in COVID-19. The assay was immunoSEQ multiplex PCR, and TCRdb's table has in-frame clones only and misses some. This table has some 150,000 clones, around four fifths appearing once. Sequenced sample: peripheral blood. The receptors come from a woman between 40 and 55 years old with active or convalescent COVID-19. CDR3s include the opening cysteine and the closing phenylalanine or tryptophan. Fields, in order: V gene, CDR3 length, J gene, D gene, clone size, CDR3 protein, CDR3 DNA. The D gene is left open where the match is weak. The size entry is marked missing in some rows and otherwise reads once, few, many or a size class.

v_call: TRBV9; cdr3_length: 14; j_call: TRBJ1-5; d_call: TRBD1; clone_size: NA; cdr3_aa: CASSRQGANQPQHF; cdr3_nt: TGTGCCAGCAGCCGACAGGGTGCCAATCAGCCCCAGCATTTT
v_call: TRBV5-1; cdr3_length: 14; j_call: TRBJ1-5; d_call: TRBD1; clone_size: NA; cdr3_aa: CASSVTGSDQPQHF; cdr3_nt: TGCGCCAGCAGCGTGACAGGGTCGGATCAGCCCCAGCATTTT
v_call: TRBV7-9; cdr3_length: 15; j_call: TRBJ1-5; d_call: TRBD1; clone_size: NA; cdr3_aa: CASSLAGTGRQPQHF; cdr3_nt: TGTGCCAGCAGCTTAGCCGGGACAGGGCGCCAGCCCCAGCATTTT
v_call: TRBV11-2; cdr3_length: 13; j_call: TRBJ2-7; d_call: TRBD2; clone_size: NA; cdr3_aa: CASSPLADYEQYF; cdr3_nt: TGTGCCAGCAGCCCCCTAGCGGACTACGAGCAGTACTTC
v_call: TRBV5-1; cdr3_length: 15; j_call: TRBJ1-6; d_call: NA; clone_size: NA; cdr3_aa: CASSLDHSGNSPLHF; cdr3_nt: TGCGCCAGCAGCTTGGATCACAGCGGTAATTCACCCCTCCACTTT
v_call: TRBV21-1; cdr3_length: 12; j_call: TRBJ1-2; d_call: NA; clone_size: NA; cdr3_aa: CASSTHRAGYTF; cdr3_nt: TGTGCCAGCAGCACCCACAGGGCCGGCTACACCTTC
v_call: TRBV4-1; cdr3_length: 19; j_call: TRBJ2-1; d_call: TRBD2; clone_size: NA; cdr3_aa: CASSQGIAGLPDAYNEQFF; cdr3_nt: TGCGCCAGCAGCCAAGGTATAGCGGGGCTCCCTGACGCGTACAATGAGCAGTTCTTC
v_call: TRBV28; cdr3_length: 14; j_call: TRBJ1-2; d_call: TRBD1; clone_size: NA; cdr3_aa: CASSPTGTGQGYTF; cdr3_nt: TGTGCCAGCAGTCCGACCGGGACAGGGCAGGGCTACACCTTC
v_call: TRBV2; cdr3_length: 17; j_call: TRBJ2-2; d_call: TRBD2; clone_size: NA; cdr3_aa: CASSEARAGGPTGELFF; cdr3_nt: TGTGCCAGCAGTGAAGCGCGGGCGGGAGGGCCAACCGGGGAGCTGTTTTTT
v_call: TRBV28; cdr3_length: 14; j_call: TRBJ1-1; d_call: NA; clone_size: once; cdr3_aa: CASSPEAPNTEAFF; cdr3_nt: TGTGCCAGCAGCCCTGAGGCTCCGAACACTGAAGCTTTCTTT
v_call: TRBV27; cdr3_length: 13; j_call: TRBJ1-1; d_call: NA; clone_size: few; cdr3_aa: CASSLPGDTEAFF; cdr3_nt: TGTGCCAGCAGTTTACCCGGGGACACTGAAGCTTTCTTT
v_call: TRBV19; cdr3_length: 15; j_call: TRBJ1-6; d_call: NA; clone_size: once; cdr3_aa: CASTPDISYNSPLHF; cdr3_nt: TGTGCCAGTACCCCCGACATCTCCTATAATTCACCCCTCCACTTT
v_call: TRBV5-1; cdr3_length: 17; j_call: TRBJ1-1; d_call: TRBD1; clone_size: NA; cdr3_aa: CASSLGTGSSMNTEAFF; cdr3_nt: TGCGCCAGCAGCCTCGGGACAGGGAGCTCCATGAACACTGAAGCTTTCTTT
v_call: TRBV28; cdr3_length: 17; j_call: TRBJ1-6; d_call: NA; clone_size: NA; cdr3_aa: CASSPDRLSSYNSPLHF; cdr3_nt: TGTGCCAGCAGTCCTGACAGGCTGAGCTCCTATAATTCACCCCTCCACTTT
v_call: TRBV5-1; cdr3_length: 17; j_call: TRBJ1-5; d_call: NA; clone_size: NA; cdr3_aa: CASSSITQGGRDQPQHF; cdr3_nt: TGCGCCAGCAGCTCAATAACTCAGGGCGGGAGAGATCAGCCCCAGCATTTT
v_call: TRBV5-6; cdr3_length: 13; j_call: TRBJ1-2; d_call: TRBD1; clone_size: NA; cdr3_aa: CASRRQGNYGYTF; cdr3_nt: TGTGCCAGCCGACGACAGGGGAACTATGGCTACACCTTC
v_call: TRBV28; cdr3_length: 16; j_call: TRBJ2-7; d_call: TRBD2; clone_size: few; cdr3_aa: CASSHGTSGGTYEQYF; cdr3_nt: TGTGCCAGCAGTCACGGGACTAGCGGGGGGACCTACGAGCAGTACTTC
v_call: TRBV6-5; cdr3_length: 15; j_call: TRBJ2-3; d_call: TRBD2; clone_size: NA; cdr3_aa: CASSLGLAGADTQYF; cdr3_nt: TGTGCCAGCAGCCTTGGACTAGCGGGAGCAGATACGCAGTATTTT
v_call: TRBV4-1; cdr3_length: 17; j_call: TRBJ2-2; d_call: TRBD1; clone_size: once; cdr3_aa: CASRPLTGRKNTGELFF; cdr3_nt: TGCGCCAGCAGGCCCCTGACAGGGAGAAAGAACACCGGGGAGCTGTTTTTT
v_call: TRBV28; cdr3_length: 15; j_call: TRBJ2-7; d_call: TRBD1; clone_size: NA; cdr3_aa: CASKRTGTKNYEQYF; cdr3_nt: TGTGCCAGCAAGAGGACAGGGACGAAAAACTACGAGCAGTACTTC
v_call: TRBV5-1; cdr3_length: 16; j_call: TRBJ2-3; d_call: TRBD2; clone_size: NA; cdr3_aa: CASSFGASGSTDTQYF; cdr3_nt: TGCGCCAGCAGCTTCGGTGCTAGCGGGAGCACAGATACGCAGTATTTT
v_call: TRBV5-1; cdr3_length: 13; j_call: TRBJ2-7; d_call: NA; clone_size: NA; cdr3_aa: CASSLSAAYEQYF; cdr3_nt: TGCGCCAGCAGTCTGTCTGCGGCCTACGAGCAGTACTTC
v_call: TRBV5-6; cdr3_length: 16; j_call: TRBJ2-5; d_call: NA; clone_size: NA; cdr3_aa: CASSYPEASYRETQYF; cdr3_nt: TGTGCCAGCAGTTACCCGGAAGCGTCCTACCGGGAGACCCAGTACTTC
v_call: TRBV28; cdr3_length: 16; j_call: TRBJ2-7; d_call: NA; clone_size: NA; cdr3_aa: CASTALTTSGSREQYF; cdr3_nt: TGTGCCAGCACCGCCTTAACCACTTCAGGGTCGCGGGAGCAGTACTTC
v_call: TRBV3-1/TRBV3-2; cdr3_length: 20; j_call: TRBJ1-1; d_call: NA; clone_size: NA; cdr3_aa: CASSQDRRSRGRSMNTEAFF; cdr3_nt: TGTGCCAGCAGCCAAGATCGTCGCTCCCGAGGGCGGTCTATGAACACTGAAGCTTTCTTT
v_call: TRBV5-1; cdr3_length: 14; j_call: TRBJ2-1; d_call: NA; clone_size: once; cdr3_aa: CASSLEVTYNEQFF; cdr3_nt: TGCGCCAGCAGCTTGGAAGTGACATACAATGAGCAGTTCTTC
v_call: TRBV7-9; cdr3_length: 15; j_call: TRBJ2-3; d_call: NA; clone_size: NA; cdr3_aa: CASNLTWDNTDTQYF; cdr3_nt: TGTGCCAGCAACCTTACTTGGGACAACACAGATACGCAGTATTTT
v_call: TRBV12-3/TRBV12-4; cdr3_length: 12; j_call: TRBJ2-1; d_call: NA; clone_size: NA; cdr3_aa: CASSSSTVEQFF; cdr3_nt: TGTGCCAGCAGTTCAAGTACGGTTGAGCAGTTCTTC
v_call: TRBV5-1; cdr3_length: 14; j_call: TRBJ1-4; d_call: NA; clone_size: NA; cdr3_aa: CASSQWGPNEKLFF; cdr3_nt: TGCGCCAGCAGCCAGTGGGGGCCTAATGAAAAACTGTTTTTT
v_call: TRBV5-5; cdr3_length: 15; j_call: TRBJ1-5; d_call: NA; clone_size: NA; cdr3_aa: CASSLALRLNQPQHF; cdr3_nt: TGTGCCAGCAGCTTGGCATTGAGGCTTAATCAGCCCCAGCATTTT
v_call: TRBV28; cdr3_length: 17; j_call: TRBJ1-6; d_call: TRBD1; clone_size: once; cdr3_aa: CASRSSRGTGYNSPLHF; cdr3_nt: TGTGCCAGCAGGTCATCCCGGGGGACAGGTTACAATTCACCCCTCCACTTT
v_call: TRBV23-1; cdr3_length: 15; j_call: TRBJ1-2; d_call: TRBD1; clone_size: NA; cdr3_aa: CASSQSTGQPYGYTF; cdr3_nt: TGCGCCAGCAGTCAATCTACGGGACAGCCGTATGGCTACACCTTC
v_call: TRBV6-5; cdr3_length: 14; j_call: TRBJ2-7; d_call: TRBD1; clone_size: NA; cdr3_aa: CASTQSTTGGEQYF; cdr3_nt: TGTGCCAGCACCCAATCAACTACAGGGGGAGAGCAGTACTTC
v_call: TRBV19; cdr3_length: 15; j_call: TRBJ2-6; d_call: TRBD1; clone_size: once; cdr3_aa: CASQDRDSGANVLTF; cdr3_nt: TGTGCCAGCCAAGACAGGGACTCTGGGGCCAACGTCCTGACTTTC